The 9 T cell receptor beta chains reported below all come from one sample, sequenced in a study of T cell responses to AZD1222 COVID-19 vaccine. TCRdb keeps only in-frame clones here, not all; method: immunoSEQ multiplex PCR. The repertoire holds 100,000 to 150,000 clones, with 75% to 90% as singletons. Material: peripheral blood, obtained 28 days after the second AZD1222 dose. The receptors were sampled from an adult who received the AZD1222 COVID-19 vaccine.

The V call is TRBV21-1, the J call TRBJ1-5. TRBV21-1 is termed a pseudogene. The CDR3 is 17 residues long. CDR3 bases: TGTGCCAGCAGCAAGGGGTGTCCAGCCACTAGCAATCAGCCCCAGCATTTT. Its protein is CASSKGCPATSNQPQHF.

The gene calls are TRBV28 and TRBJ1-5; a possible D gene is TRBD1 (6 bases). The V and J ends lost 5 bases and 7 bases respectively, with 18 bases between them. The CDR3 runs to 15 residues. Germline V gives CDR1 MDHEN, CDR2 SYDVKM. The CDR3 reads CASSAGGAQSQPQHF. The CDR3 nucleotides are TGTGCCAGCAGTGCGGGGGGCGCGCAGAGCCAGCCCCAGCATTTT.

This chain uses TRBV30 with TRBJ2-2; D remains unclear. The CDR3 loop spans 12 amino acids. CDR1 is GTSNPN and CDR2 is SVGIG in the germline V gene (reference sequence). Trimming removed 5 bases from V and 1 base from J, with 5 bases in between. CDR3 region: CAWGQNTGELFF. In nucleotides, the CDR3 is TGTGCCTGGGGCCAGAACACCGGGGAGCTGTTTTTT.

The chain employs TRBV18 and TRBJ2-7, with D perhaps matching TRBD2 (7 bases). The CDR3 loop spans 17 amino acids. Trimming pared 0 bases from V and 0 bases from J, leaving 15 bases between. The germline V gene encodes CDR1 KGHSH and CDR2 LQKENI. The chain's CDR3 is CASSPPNSGGPSYEQYF. CDR3 coding DNA: TGTGCCAGCTCACCACCTAATTCGGGGGGCCCCTCCTACGAGCAGTACTTC.

The table lists this clone with a count of one. This rearrangement joins TRBV6-5 to TRBJ1-6; 9 bases match TRBD1. CDR1 MNHEY and CDR2 SVGAGI come from the germline V gene. Trimming at V came to 6 bases and at J to 7 bases, leaving 7 bases not matched to a gene. There are 15 residues in the CDR3. The CDR3 DNA follows: TGTGCCAGCAGCCCACAGGGGGCATCGAATTCACCCCTCCACTTT. Protein sequence: CASSPQGASNSPLHF.

The V call is TRBV27, the J call TRBJ1-1, with 8 bases aligning to TRBD1. CDR1 and CDR2 from the germline V gene are MNHEY and SMNVEV (reference sequence). The CDR3 spans 13 residues. The trim removed 5 bases at V and 7 bases at J, leaving 6 bases unmatched. The CDR3 loop is CASSPLGQGEAFF. The CDR3 coding sequence is TGTGCCAGCAGTCCCCTCGGACAGGGTGAAGCTTTCTTT.

V and J are TRBV27 and TRBJ2-4; D call uncertain. The CDR3 spans 13 residues. The germline gives CDR1 MNHEY, CDR2 SMNVEV (reference sequence). V was shortened by 6 bases and J by 4 bases, with 10 bases between the two germline ends. Here the CDR3 reads CASRAQEKNIQYF. CDR3 sequence (DNA): TGTGCCAGCAGAGCCCAGGAGAAAAACATTCAGTACTTC.

This clone has only a few counts. The chain uses TRBV28 and TRBJ1-5, with unresolved D. Trimming removed 5 bases from V and 7 bases from J, with 12 bases in between. The CDR3 runs 13 residues. Germline assignment: CDR1 MDHEN and CDR2 SYDVKM. The CDR3 loop reads CASSLSRLQPQHF. CDR3 DNA: TGTGCCAGCAGTCTCTCGAGGTTGCAGCCCCAGCATTTT.

V is TRBV6-2 or TRBV6-3 and J is TRBJ1-1; D unclear. Trimming left V 3 bases short and J 1 base short, with 12 bases between. Germline-derived CDR1 and CDR2 are MNHEY and SVGEGT. The CDR3 is 15 amino acids. The CDR3 region is CASSYPGEWNTEAFF. Written as DNA, the CDR3 is TGTGCCAGCAGTTATCCGGGAGAATGGAACACTGAAGCTTTCTTT.